This entry concerns a single T cell receptor beta chain. No antigen is known for it. The V end was cut by 0 bases, the J end by 6 bases, with 5 bases between. The CDR3 has 11 amino acids. Germline assignment: CDR1 DFQATT and CDR2 SNEGSKA (reference sequence). The sample comes from a study of CD8 T cells in ankylosing spondylitis. Study-level points and caveats: A number of the motif variants had already been described in reactive arthritis synovial fluid and blood. It appeared that ankylosing spondylitis blood was characterized by a TCR beta motif of several highly homologous variants.

MiXCR was run by TCRdb on the 5' RACE reads, yielding one entry per CDR3 protein. The table shows around 23,000 distinct CDR3 sequences, with about a sixth occurring only once. Sequencing was carried out using blood. The J gene is TRBJ1-1, the V gene TRBV20-1; no firm D call. This sequence was found in a male donor with ankylosing spondylitis or in good health (not recorded which). This CDR3 reads CSARDQPEAFF. The CDR3 DNA sequence: TGCAGTGCTAGAGATCAACCTGAAGCTTTCTTT.